This T cell receptor beta chain was sequenced for a study of molecular identifiers for immune sequencing clone quantification. About the research overall: Replicate RNA came from about 20,000 or 100,000 naive CD8 cells and was split five ways, and four parts were sequenced.

Trimming cost V 4 bases and J 2 bases; bases outside gene matches: 9. Germline values: CDR1 MGHRA, CDR2 YSYEKL. This CDR3 comprises 17 residues. Bulk libraries came from a prior protocol with listed TCR primers. TCRdb recomputed calls from the PCR reads with MiXCR, one row per CDR3 protein. This sample has some 590,000 distinct CDR3 sequences, with approximately 24% found just once. With respect to this clonotype: Its matching antigen is unknown. A much larger clonotype is one base distant, so this may be a read error.

General observations from the study: Naive cells had under 1% of molecules in clones above 20 RNA copies, effectors over 99%. Barcode collisions between identical TCR molecules could shrink estimates of highly expanded clone sizes.

The chain combines TRBV4-1 with TRBJ2-3; 10 bases are a match to TRBD2. The source is a human donor in good health. Some libraries in this study had Jurkat cell RNA spiked in. Input material: naive CD8+ T cells from blood, with Jurkat cell RNA spiked in. The subset is: FACS-sorted CD8+CD4-CCR7+CD45RA+ naive T cells. CDR3 DNA sequence: TGCGCCAGCAGCCGCGCGTCTAGCGGGGGAGTCACAGATACGCAGTATTTT. Its protein product is CASSRASSGGVTDTQYF.